This T cell receptor (beta chain) was sequenced in a study of blood T cell repertoires in COVID-19. Profiling relied on immunoSEQ multiplex PCR, and the TCRdb table lists in-frame clones only, not all of them. The table includes some 200,000 clones, nearly 90% detected once. Specimen: peripheral blood. The TCR sequence derives from a man aged 55 to 70 with active or convalescent COVID-19.

The CDR3 sequence is CASSLVSGAGGEQYF. The CDR3 DNA is TGTGCCAGCAGCTTGGTTTCAGGGGCTGGGGGCGAGCAGTACTTC. V and J are TRBV5-5 and TRBJ2-7; TRBD1 is a possible D gene (6 bases). With 0 bases removed from V and 6 bases from J, the gap between germline ends came to 16 bases. This CDR3 is built from 15 residues. Germline V CDR1 and CDR2: SGHKS, YYEKEE (reference sequence). The complete variable domain, with remaining parts taken from reference TRBV5-5 and TRBJ2-7, reads DAGVTQSPTHLIKTRGQQVTLRCSPISGHKSVSWYQQVLGQGPQFIFQYYEKEERGRGNFPDRFSARQFPNYSSELNVNALLLGDSALYLCASSLVSGAGGEQYFGPGTRLTVT.